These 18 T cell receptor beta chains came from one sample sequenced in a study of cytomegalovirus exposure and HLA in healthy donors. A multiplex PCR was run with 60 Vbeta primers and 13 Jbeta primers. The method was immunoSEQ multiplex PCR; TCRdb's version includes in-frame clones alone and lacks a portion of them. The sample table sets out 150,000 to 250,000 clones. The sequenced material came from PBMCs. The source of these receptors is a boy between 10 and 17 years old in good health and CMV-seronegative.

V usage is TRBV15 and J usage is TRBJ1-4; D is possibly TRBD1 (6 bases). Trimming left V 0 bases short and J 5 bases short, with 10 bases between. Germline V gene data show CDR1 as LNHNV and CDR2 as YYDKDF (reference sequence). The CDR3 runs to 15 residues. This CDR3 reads CATSRDPGQNEKLFF. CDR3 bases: TGTGCCACCAGCAGAGATCCTGGACAGAATGAAAAACTGTTTTTT.

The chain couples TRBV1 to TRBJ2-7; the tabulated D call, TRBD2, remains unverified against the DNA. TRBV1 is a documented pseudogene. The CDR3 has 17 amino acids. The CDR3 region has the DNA TGCACCAGCAGCCAAGCCCGAGGAGGGTCTGGCTCCTACGAGCAGTACTTC. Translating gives CTSSQARGGSGSYEQYF.

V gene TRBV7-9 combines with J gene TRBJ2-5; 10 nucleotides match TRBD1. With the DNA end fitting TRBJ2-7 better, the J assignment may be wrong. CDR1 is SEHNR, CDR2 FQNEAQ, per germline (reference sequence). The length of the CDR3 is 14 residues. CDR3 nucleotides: TGTGCCGTTACAGACAGGGGGCTAAACTACGAGCAGTACTTC. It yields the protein CAVTDRGLNYEQYF.

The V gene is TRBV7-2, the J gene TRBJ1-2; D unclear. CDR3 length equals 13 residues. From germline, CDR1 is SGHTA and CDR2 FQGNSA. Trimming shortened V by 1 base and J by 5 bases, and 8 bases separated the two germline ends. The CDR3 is CASSLDPGYGYTF. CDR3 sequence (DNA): TGTGCCAGCAGCTTAGATCCAGGATATGGCTACACCTTC.

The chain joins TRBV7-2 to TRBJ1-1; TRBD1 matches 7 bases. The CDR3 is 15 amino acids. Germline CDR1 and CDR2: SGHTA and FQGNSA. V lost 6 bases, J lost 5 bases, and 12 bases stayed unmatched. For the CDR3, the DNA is TGTGCCAGCAGGGTTTCGAGGGGGCGAAAAACTGAAGCTTTCTTT. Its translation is CASRVSRGRKTEAFF.

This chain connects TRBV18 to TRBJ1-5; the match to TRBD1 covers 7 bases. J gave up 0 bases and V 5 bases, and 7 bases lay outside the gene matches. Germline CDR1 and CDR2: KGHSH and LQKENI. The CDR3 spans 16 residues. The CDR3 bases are TGTGCCAGCTCAGGGGGACAGCTGAATAGCAATCAGCCCCAGCATTTT. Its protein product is CASSGGQLNSNQPQHF.

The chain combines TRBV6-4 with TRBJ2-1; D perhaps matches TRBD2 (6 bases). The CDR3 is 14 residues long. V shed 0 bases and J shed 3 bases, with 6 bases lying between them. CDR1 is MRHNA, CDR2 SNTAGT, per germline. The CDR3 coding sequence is TGTGCCAGCAGTGACTCCGGGGGCTACAATGAGCAGTTCTTC. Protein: CASSDSGGYNEQFF.

The CDR3 region is CASSLGAGSTDTQYF. The CDR3 nucleotides read TGTGCCAGCAGCTTAGGGGCGGGGAGCACAGATACGCAGTATTTT. The V and J genes are TRBV11-2 and TRBJ2-3, with D tentatively TRBD2 (6 bases). Trimming stripped 1 base from V and 0 bases from J, with 8 bases between. The CDR3 covers 15 residues. Per the germline V gene, CDR1 is SGHAT and CDR2 is FQNNGV.

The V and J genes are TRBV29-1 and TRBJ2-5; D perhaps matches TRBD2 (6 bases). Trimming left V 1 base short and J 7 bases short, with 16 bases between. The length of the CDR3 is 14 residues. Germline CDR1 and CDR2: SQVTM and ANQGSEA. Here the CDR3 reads CSVEVDGDSMTQYF. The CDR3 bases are TGCAGCGTTGAAGTGGACGGGGACTCAATGACCCAGTACTTC.

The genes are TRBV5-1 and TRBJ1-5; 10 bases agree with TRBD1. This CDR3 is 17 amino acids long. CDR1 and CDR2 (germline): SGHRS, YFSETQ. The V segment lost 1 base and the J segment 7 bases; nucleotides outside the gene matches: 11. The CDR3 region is CASSLYPQDRGHQPQHF. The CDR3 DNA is TGCGCCAGCAGCTTGTACCCCCAAGACAGGGGGCACCAGCCCCAGCATTTT.

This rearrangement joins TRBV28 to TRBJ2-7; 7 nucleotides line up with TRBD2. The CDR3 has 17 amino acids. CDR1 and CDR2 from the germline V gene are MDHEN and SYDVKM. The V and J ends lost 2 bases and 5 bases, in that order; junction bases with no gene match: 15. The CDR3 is CASSLRSTATGGDEQYF. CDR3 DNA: TGTGCCAGCAGTTTAAGATCGACAGCGACGGGAGGCGACGAGCAGTACTTC.

The CDR3 here is CSLGRETQYF. CDR3 sequence (DNA): TGCAGTCTAGGGAGGGAGACCCAGTACTTC. This chain uses TRBV20-1 with TRBJ2-5; D is perhaps TRBD2 (6 bases). This CDR3 is 10 amino acids long. From germline, CDR1 is DFQATT and CDR2 SNEGSKA (reference sequence). Trimming took 8 bases from V and 5 from J, leaving 9 bases between them.

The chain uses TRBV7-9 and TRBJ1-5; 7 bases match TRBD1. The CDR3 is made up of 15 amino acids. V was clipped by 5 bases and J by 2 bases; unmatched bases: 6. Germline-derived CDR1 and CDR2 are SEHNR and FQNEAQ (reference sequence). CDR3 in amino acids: CASSQPGTGNQPQHF. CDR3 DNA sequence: TGTGCCAGCAGCCAACCCGGGACAGGCAATCAGCCCCAGCATTTT.

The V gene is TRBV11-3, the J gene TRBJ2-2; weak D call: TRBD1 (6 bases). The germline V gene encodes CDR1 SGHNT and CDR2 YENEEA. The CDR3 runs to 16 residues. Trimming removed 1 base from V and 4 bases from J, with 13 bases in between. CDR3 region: CASSLVGAGSTGELFF. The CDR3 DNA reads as TGTGCCAGCAGCTTAGTGGGGGCAGGTTCCACCGGGGAGCTGTTTTTT.

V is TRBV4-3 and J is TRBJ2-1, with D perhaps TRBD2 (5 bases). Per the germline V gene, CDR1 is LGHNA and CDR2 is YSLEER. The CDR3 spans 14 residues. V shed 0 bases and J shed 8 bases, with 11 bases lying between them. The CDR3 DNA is TGCGCCAGCAGCCAAGATTCTCAGGAGGATGAGCAGTTCTTC. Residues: CASSQDSQEDEQFF.

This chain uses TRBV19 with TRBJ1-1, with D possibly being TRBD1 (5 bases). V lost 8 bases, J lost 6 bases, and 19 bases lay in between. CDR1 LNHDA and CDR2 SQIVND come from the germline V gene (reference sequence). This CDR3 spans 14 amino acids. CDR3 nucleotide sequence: TGTGCCAGTGAGTATATTGCGGGGGAGGCTGAAGCTTTCTTT. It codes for CASEYIAGEAEAFF.

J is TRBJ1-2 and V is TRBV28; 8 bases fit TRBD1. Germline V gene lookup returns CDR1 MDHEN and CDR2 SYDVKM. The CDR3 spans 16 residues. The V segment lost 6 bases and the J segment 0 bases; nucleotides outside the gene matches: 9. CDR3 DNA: TGTGCCAGCAGCCCCAGGGGGCAGCCGACTAACTATGGCTACACCTTC. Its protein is CASSPRGQPTNYGYTF.

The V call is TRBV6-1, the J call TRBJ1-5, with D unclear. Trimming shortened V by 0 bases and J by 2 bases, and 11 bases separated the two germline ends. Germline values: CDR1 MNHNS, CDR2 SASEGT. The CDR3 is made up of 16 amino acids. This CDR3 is CASSEAVGFGNQPQHF. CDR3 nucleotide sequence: TGTGCCAGCAGTGAAGCTGTCGGGTTTGGCAATCAGCCCCAGCATTTT.